These T cell receptor beta chains were read from a single sample in a study of regulatory T cells in long-lasting Graves disease. In TCRdb, the multiplex PCR reads were re-called with MiXCR into one record per CDR3 protein. The sample carries fewer than 450,000 distinct CDR3 sequences, 20% recorded once. The sample in question was peripheral blood mononuclear cells (PBMCs), obtained when the disease was refractory, from a patient treated with antithyroid drugs. These receptor sequences come from a female donor with Graves disease. Both conserved end residues are part of each CDR3. The D gene is left open where the match is weak. Size tells how often a clone was seen (once, few, many) or the class of an expanded clone, and some rows leave it out.

TRBD2	many	TRBV28	TRBJ2-5	TGTGCCAGCAGTTTAAGGGGACTAGCGGGAGGGCCAGGGGAGACCCAGTACTTC	CASSLRGLAGGPGETQYF
-	many	TRBV30	TRBJ1-2	TGTGCCTGGAGTGTCCAGGGGAGGGATGGCTACACCTTC	CAWSVQGRDGYTF
-	-	TRBV3-1	TRBJ2-7	TGTGCCAGCGGCCCCTCATCCCCCTACGAGCAGTACTTC	CASGPSSPYEQYF
TRBD2	-	TRBV7-9	TRBJ2-2	TGTGCCAGCAGTTACAGACTAGCGGGAGGGCCATGGACCGGGGAGCTGTTTTTT	CASSYRLAGGPWTGELFF
TRBD1	many	TRBV12-3/TRBV12-4	TRBJ1-1	TGTGCCAGCAGTGCCTCCGGGACAGGGGGCACTGAAGCTTTCTTT	CASSASGTGGTEAFF
TRBD2	many	TRBV27	TRBJ2-7	TGTGCCAGCAGTTTATGGAGCGGGGGAACCTACGAGCAGTACTTC	CASSLWSGGTYEQYF
-	many	TRBV18	TRBJ2-7	TGTGCCAGCTCACCACCGGGACAAGCCTACGAGCAGTACTTC	CASSPPGQAYEQYF
-	-	TRBV18	TRBJ1-5	TGTGCCAGCTCAAGGAGTGCGGATCAGCCCCAGCATTTT	CASSRSADQPQHF
TRBD1	many	TRBV6-5	TRBJ1-1	TGTGCCAGCAGTTACTCTCAGGACAGGGAAGCTTTCTTT	CASSYSQDREAFF
-	many	TRBV29-1	TRBJ2-5	TGCAGCGTTGACCCCCGGAGAGAGACCCAGTACTTC	CSVDPRRETQYF
-	-	TRBV19	TRBJ1-2	TGTGCCAGTAGTATCTCCAGCTCCAACTATGGCTACACCTTC	CASSISSSNYGYTF
-	-	TRBV11-2	TRBJ2-2	TGTGCCAGCAGCTTAGATCCGAGCAGATTGAACACCGGGGAGCTGTTTTTT	CASSLDPSRLNTGELFF
TRBD2	few	TRBV6-2/TRBV6-3	TRBJ2-7	TGTGCCAGCAGTTACACCAATACCGGGACTAGCGGGAGGTACTACGAGCAGTACTTC	CASSYTNTGTSGRYYEQYF
TRBD2	few	TRBV19	TRBJ2-7	TGTGCCAGTAGTATTACTAGCGGAGGCTACGAGCAGTACTTC	CASSITSGGYEQYF
TRBD1	few	TRBV6-1	TRBJ1-1	TGTGCCAGCAGCATCCGGGACAGGGGCGCTGAAGCTTTCTTT	CASSIRDRGAEAFF
-	-	TRBV6-4	TRBJ1-5	TGTGCCAGCAGTGTGGCGGAGAATCAGCCCCAGCATTTT	CASSVAENQPQHF
-	many	TRBV28	TRBJ1-1	TGTGCCAGCAGTTTCCCAGAGAACACTGAAGCTTTCTTT	CASSFPENTEAFF